This T cell receptor (beta chain) is from a study of T cells in tumors after PD-1 blockade. At the level of the study: A subset received ongoing vismodegib 150 mg daily alongside anti-PD-1 therapy.

V was pared by 2 bases and J by 2 bases, with 17 bases between. The CDR3 runs 17 residues. Germline V gives CDR1 MNHEY, CDR2 SMNVEV (reference sequence). Profiling relied on immunoSEQ multiplex PCR, and the TCRdb table lists in-frame clones only, not all of them. The sample gives about 14,000 clones, around four fifths of which show up once; more than 20% is in the top ten. The rearrangement uses TRBV27 and TRBJ2-3; perhaps TRBD2 as D (5 bases). Source: PBMCs, taken after anti-PD-1 treatment. This clonotype was obtained from a human donor with basal cell carcinoma. The CDR3: CASSLSVGALNTDTQYF. As DNA, the CDR3 is TGTGCCAGCAGTTTAAGTGTGGGAGCCCTAAACACAGATACGCAGTATTTT.